These 25 T cell receptor beta chains came from one sample sequenced in a study of T cells in women clearing cervical HPV infection. The repertoire was sequenced with immunoSEQ multiplex PCR; TCRdb's copy has only in-frame clones and lacks some. Its clone listing holds about 30,000 clones. Specimen: blood buffy coat. Receptor source: a woman between 18 and 69 years old with a cervical HPV16 infection that either progressed to CIN3+ or cleared (not recorded which).

As concerns this clone: The CDR3 end falls 3 residues outside the read, so it is completed with the germline J gene. The rearrangement joins TRBV20-1 to TRBJ2-3, with 7 bases fitting TRBD1. Germline V gives CDR1 DFQATT, CDR2 SNEGSKA (reference sequence). The ends lost 3 bases at V and 3 bases at J; junction bases unmatched: 15. The CDR3 is made up of 17 amino acids. The CDR3 here is CSARGYSPGQITDTQYF. The sequenced part of the CDR3 DNA is TGCAGTGCTAGGGGCTATTCCCCGGGACAGATAACAGATACG.

As for this clone: The read stops 3 residues short of the end of the CDR3; the missing end is completed from the germline J gene. The chain joins TRBV18 to TRBJ2-3; D unclear. The germline CDR1 and CDR2 sequences are KGHSH and LQKENI. The CDR3 length is 13 residues. CDR3 amino acids: CASSLDSNQPQYF. The CDR3 DNA, read in part, is TGTGCCAGCTCACTCGATAGCAATCAGCCG.

As for this clone: The germline gene is not matched at one end of the junction; a read error may be the cause. The CDR3 end is not reached by the read, which stops 3 residues before it; the germline J gene fills it in. The chain couples TRBV4-2 to TRBJ1-5; TRBD1 is a possible D gene (5 bases). The germline gives CDR1 LGHNA, CDR2 YNFKEQ. The CDR3 runs 15 residues. The CDR3 loop reads CASSQELQGNQPQHF. CDR3 DNA (partial): TGCGCCAGCAGCCAGGAATTACAGGGCAATCAGCCC.

Notes on this clone: The read falls 3 residues short of the CDR3 end, and the missing part is taken from the germline J gene. The chain employs TRBV28 and TRBJ1-4, with 10 positions matching TRBD1. The V gene's germline CDR1 is MDHEN and CDR2 SYDVKM. The CDR3 is 14 residues long. V was clipped by 5 bases and J by 10 bases; unmatched bases: 7. The CDR3 loop reads CASSPGQGIGKLFF. The sequenced part of the CDR3 DNA is TGTGCCAGCAGTCCGGGACAGGGGATTGGAAAA.

A note on this clone: Germline and junction disagree at one end, which may indicate a read error. The sequenced fragment ends 3 residues before the CDR3 boundary, so the rest is inferred from the germline J gene. V usage is TRBV4-2 and J usage is TRBJ2-5, with 8 bases aligning to TRBD2. The germline CDR1 and CDR2 sequences are LGHNA and YNFKEQ. The CDR3 runs to 13 residues. CDR3 protein: CASSQAGEETQYF. CDR3 DNA, as far as it was read: TGCGCCAGCAGCCAAGCGGGGGAAGAGACC.

As for this clone: The missing CDR3 end, 3 residues past where the read stops, is filled in from the germline J gene. The V call is TRBV6-2 or TRBV6-3, the J call TRBJ1-2; TRBD1 might be the D (5 bases). This CDR3 comprises 15 residues. Looked up from germline, CDR1 is MNHEY and CDR2 is SVGEGT. CDR3 bases read: TGTGCCAGCAGTTGGCCCAGAAAACAGGACAATGAC. It yields the protein CASSWPRKQDND. The CDR3 as a whole reads CASSWPRKQDNDYTF.

On this clone itself: The read finishes 3 residues shy of the CDR3 end, and the germline J gene is used to complete it. The V gene is TRBV7-8, the J gene TRBJ2-4; perhaps TRBD2 as D (6 bases). Germline lookup yields CDR1 SGHVS and CDR2 FQNEAQ. CDR3 length: 15 amino acids. CDR3 amino acids: CASGAPGGRNFSQYF. CDR3 DNA, as far as it was read: TGTGCCAGCGGGGCCCCCGGAGGGAGAAATTTCAGT.

In the case of this clone: The CDR3 end lies 3 residues beyond the end of the read and is filled in from the germline J gene. The chain recombines TRBV13 with TRBJ2-5, with no clear D. Germline assignment: CDR1 PRHDT and CDR2 FYEKMQ (reference sequence). The CDR3 has 11 amino acids. Between the trimmed V and J ends, which lost 3 bases and 5 bases, there was a span of 4 bases. CDR3 protein: CASSFRETQYF. CDR3 DNA, as far as it was read: TGTGCCAGCAGCTTTCGGGAGACC.

The CDR3 sequence is CASRQAVSSGANVLTF. CDR3 bases read: TGTGCCAGTCGACAGGCTGTAAGCTCTGGGGCCAACGTC. V usage is TRBV19 and J usage is TRBJ2-6; possible D gene TRBD1, 6 bases. The read is 3 residues too short to cover the CDR3 end, so that end is filled in from the germline J gene. Germline CDR1 reads LNHDA; CDR2 reads SQIVND (reference sequence). The CDR3 contains 16 residues. Trimming took off 8 bases at V and 0 bases at J, with 14 bases between the two ends.

Concerning this clone itself: Sequencing ends 3 residues short of the CDR3 end; the germline J gene provides the rest. This chain connects TRBV18 to TRBJ1-6; 7 nucleotides agree with TRBD1. This CDR3 has 15 residues. Germline V gives CDR1 KGHSH, CDR2 LQKENI. V shed 2 bases, J shed 7 bases, and the junction held 5 bases outside the gene matches. The CDR3 loop reads CASSPNRGPNSPLHF. CDR3 DNA (partial): TGTGCCAGCTCACCAAACAGGGGTCCCAATTCACCC.

A remark on this clone: Read data end 3 residues before the CDR3 end; the end is taken from the germline J gene. The chain is built from TRBV7-3 and TRBJ2-1, with 7 bases identical to TRBD2. The CDR3 totals 13 residues. CDR1 and CDR2 (germline): SGHTA, FQGTGA. The ends lost 4 bases at V and 7 bases at J; junction bases unmatched: 4. CDR3: CASSSTGGNEQFF. Partial CDR3 DNA: TGTGCCAGCAGCTCCACCGGGGGGAATGAG.

As to this clone: The CDR3 end falls 3 residues outside the read, so it is completed with the germline J gene. The chain couples TRBV7-6 to TRBJ2-7; 9 bases match TRBD2. Germline CDR1 reads SGHVS; CDR2 reads FNYEAQ. This CDR3 has 16 amino acids. The V gene end was trimmed by 1 base and the J gene end by 3 bases; junction bases not matched to a gene: 7. The CDR3 sequence: CASSLDVGGGDYEQYF. The sequenced part of the CDR3 DNA is TGTGCCAGCAGCTTAGATGTAGGCGGGGGGGACTACGAG.

CDR3 bases read: TGCGCCAGCAGCTTATCACGTATGGCTTACGAG. It translates to CASSLSRMAYE. The entire CDR3 is CASSLSRMAYEQYF. V and J are TRBV5-1 and TRBJ2-7; D ambiguous. The read falls 3 residues short of the CDR3 end, and the missing part is taken from the germline J gene. CDR1 is SGHRS, CDR2 YFSETQ, per germline. The CDR3 has 14 amino acids. The V gene lost 2 bases and the J gene lost 4 bases, with 13 bases spanning the gap.

Regarding this clone: Read data end 3 residues before the CDR3 end; the end is taken from the germline J gene. This chain links TRBV19 with TRBJ1-2; D ambiguous. Germline V gene sequence: CDR1 LNHDA, CDR2 SQIVND (reference sequence). The CDR3 extends over 14 amino acids. The V end lost 0 bases, the J end lost 3 bases, and 8 bases lay between the germline ends. CDR3 in amino acids: CASSIDYAYYGYTF. CDR3 bases read: TGTGCCAGTAGTATAGACTACGCCTACTATGGC. Full variable domain (outside the CDR3, taken from reference TRBV19 and TRBJ1-2): DGGITQSPKYLFRKEGQNVTLSCEQNLNHDAMYWYRQDPGQGLRLIYYSQIVNDFQKGDIAEGYSVSREKKESFPLTVTSAQKNPTAFYLCASSIDYAYYGYTFGSGTRLTVV.

As concerns this clone: With the read ending 3 residues before the CDR3 end, the germline J gene is used to fill in that end. The sample contains more than one DNA sequence encoding this CDR3. The rearrangement links TRBV19 to TRBJ1-3; D gene unclear. The CDR3 spans 13 residues. CDR1 and CDR2 (germline): LNHDA, SQIVND (reference sequence). The CDR3 is CASSTGSQSTIYF. The sequenced CDR3 bases are TGTGCCAGTAGTACCGGTTCACAGTCCACA. The full variable domain, completed using reference TRBV19 and TRBJ1-3, is DGGITQSPKYLFRKEGQNVTLSCEQNLNHDAMYWYRQDPGQGLRLIYYSQIVNDFQKGDIAEGYSVSREKKESFPLTVTSAQKNPTAFYLCASSTGSQSTIYFGEGSWLTVV.

Comments on this clone: The CDR3 end is not reached by the read, which stops 3 residues before it; the germline J gene fills it in. J is TRBJ2-5 and V is TRBV15; the D gene is possibly TRBD2 (6 bases). Germline CDR1 is LNHNV and CDR2 is YYDKDF (reference sequence). The V end lost 3 bases, the J end lost 2 bases, and 16 bases lay between the germline ends. This CDR3 has 16 amino acids. The sequenced CDR3 bases are TGTGCCACCAGCAGCAGGCTAGCGTACTCACAAGAGACC. This translates into CATSSRLAYSQET. In full, the CDR3 reads CATSSRLAYSQETQYF.

Of note for this clone: The CDR3 end falls 3 residues outside the read, so it is completed with the germline J gene. This chain joins TRBV6-4 and TRBJ2-1; TRBD2 agrees at 9 bases. Trimming cost V 3 bases and J 7 bases; bases outside gene matches: 10. Germline lookup yields CDR1 MRHNA and CDR2 SNTAGT. This CDR3 spans 16 amino acids. The DNA read from the CDR3 is TGTGCCAGCAGTGAGGGGGCGCGGGAGGGCCGGAATGAG. The encoded protein is CASSEGAREGRNE. The full CDR3 sequence reads CASSEGAREGRNEQFF.

Details on this clone: The CDR3 goes on 3 residues after the read ends, and that part is filled in from the germline J gene. J is TRBJ2-3 and V is TRBV5-1; 12 bases are shared with TRBD2. The trim removed 0 bases at V and 6 bases at J, leaving 5 bases unmatched. Germline V gene lookup returns CDR1 SGHRS and CDR2 YFSETQ. This CDR3 contains 16 residues. CDR3 sequence reads: CASSLEASGRGDTQYF. The part of the CDR3 DNA that was read is TGCGCCAGCAGCTTGGAGGCTAGCGGGAGGGGTGATACG. Filled out from reference TRBV5-1 and TRBJ2-3, the complete variable domain reads KAGVTQTPRYLIKTRGQQVTLSCSPISGHRSVSWYQQTPGQGLQFLFEYFSETQRNKGNFPGRFSGRQFSNSRSEMNVSTLELGDSALYLCASSLEASGRGDTQYFGPGTRLTVL.

The sequenced CDR3 bases are TGTGCCAGCAGCTCGCGAGGGGCGGCAGGGAATGAG. This encodes CASSSRGAAGNE. The entire CDR3 protein is CASSSRGAAGNEQFF. This chain uses TRBV7-2 with TRBJ2-1, with D perhaps given as TRBD1 or TRBD2 (5 bases each). With the read ending 3 residues before the CDR3 end, the germline J gene is used to fill in that end. V was clipped by 4 bases and J by 7 bases, with 17 bases between them. This CDR3 is built from 15 residues. Germline V gives CDR1 SGHTA, CDR2 FQGNSA.

Points on this clone: The read terminates 3 residues before the CDR3 end, so the remaining end is supplied by the germline J gene. The V call is TRBV10-2, the J call TRBJ2-2, with a tentative D call TRBD1 (6 bases). CDR1 and CDR2 (germline): WSHSY, SAAADI. The CDR3 has 17 amino acids. The CDR3 loop reads CASSESIESRGEKKLFF. Partial CDR3 DNA: TGCGCCAGCAGTGAGTCGATTGAATCCAGGGGAGAAAAAAAG.

Remarks on this clone: The read comes to an end 3 residues before the CDR3 does, leaving the germline J gene to fill in the end. This sequence joins TRBV29-1 and TRBJ2-3; D is undetermined. The CDR3 runs to 13 residues. V lost 4 bases, J lost 2 bases, and 10 bases lay in between. Germline CDR1 reads SQVTM; CDR2 reads ANQGSEA. Here the CDR3 reads CSVGFYFTDTQYF. CDR3 bases read: TGCAGCGTTGGGTTCTATTTCACAGATACG.

About this clone: Read coverage stops 3 residues before the CDR3 terminus; the germline J gene supplies the remainder. The rearrangement links TRBV5-1 to TRBJ2-1, with 14 bases lining up with TRBD2. After removal of 2 bases from V and 1 base from J, the junction contained 8 bases not matched to a gene. CDR1 is SGHRS and CDR2 is YFSETQ in the germline V gene. CDR3 size: 19 residues. The CDR3 reads CASSFDPGLAGVSYNEQFF. The DNA read from the CDR3 is TGCGCCAGCAGCTTCGATCCGGGACTAGCGGGGGTTTCCTACAATGAG.

Concerning this clone: Coverage ceases 3 residues before the CDR3 finishes, and the germline J gene fills in the end. The chain couples TRBV30 to TRBJ2-3; 8 bases are a match to TRBD2. This CDR3 contains 15 residues. Trimming removed 2 bases from V and 3 bases from J; junction bases left unmatched: 7. From germline, CDR1 is GTSNPN and CDR2 SVGIG (reference sequence). Here the CDR3 reads CAWSNLAGLTDTQYF. CDR3 DNA, as far as it was read: TGTGCCTGGAGTAACCTAGCGGGTCTGACAGATACG. The whole variable domain, filled in from reference TRBV30 and TRBJ2-3, reads SQTIHQWPATLVQPVGSPLSLECTVEGTSNPNLYWYRQAAGRGLQLLFYSVGIGQISSEVPQNLSASRPQDRQFILSSKKLLLSDSGFYLCAWSNLAGLTDTQYFGPGTRLTVL.

Note on this clone: Read data end 3 residues before the CDR3 end; the end is taken from the germline J gene. The chain employs TRBV5-1 and TRBJ1-3; no clear D gene. V dropped 2 bases and J dropped 2 bases, with 11 bases sitting between them. This CDR3 region has 15 residues. The germline CDR1 and CDR2 sequences are SGHRS and YFSETQ. The covered CDR3 bases are TGCGCCAGCAGCTTTACCGCCGGGGCTGGAAACACC. Protein product: CASSFTAGAGNT. From start to end, the CDR3 is CASSFTAGAGNTIYF. Supplemented by reference TRBV5-1 and TRBJ1-3, the full variable domain reads KAGVTQTPRYLIKTRGQQVTLSCSPISGHRSVSWYQQTPGQGLQFLFEYFSETQRNKGNFPGRFSGRQFSNSRSEMNVSTLELGDSALYLCASSFTAGAGNTIYFGEGSWLTVV.

CDR3 sequence: CASSEGALTEAFF. The CDR3 DNA, read in part, is TGTGCCAGCAGTGAGGGGGCGCTAACTGAA. The chain links TRBV6-1 to TRBJ1-1, with D perhaps TRBD1 (6 bases). The read ends 3 residues early relative to the CDR3; the germline J gene fills the gap. Germline V gene sequence: CDR1 MNHNS, CDR2 SASEGT. Trimming stripped 3 bases from V and 5 bases from J, with 10 bases between. The CDR3 totals 13 residues.